The clone carrying this TCR beta chain was counted ten times or more. As yet, its antigen is unknown. The V gene lost 1 base and the J gene lost 5 bases, with 23 bases spanning the gap. This CDR3 region has 18 residues. The germline V gene has CDR1 SGHTA and CDR2 FQGNSA. This specimen comes from a study of T cell repertoires in cytomegalovirus infection. Study details: Public signatures in TCR beta pointed to CMV infection and matching HLA type. Study-wide findings and caveats: Dominating the ex vivo response were HLA-C-restricted CMV-specific TCR beta clonotypes. Identification of carriers of CMV plus the relevant HLA was achieved through cumulative public TCR beta family frequency.

TCRdb independently ran MiXCR on the reads; one entry per CDR3 protein. The repertoire holds more than 400,000 distinct CDR3 sequences, less than 30% seen once, with less than 15% in the top ten. The clonotype comes from a human donor in good health (CMV status not recorded). Some clones in this sample may be carry-over from other donors' samples. The rearrangement links TRBV7-2 to TRBJ1-2; D gene ambiguous. Sequenced sample: PBMCs. CDR3 coding DNA: TGTGCCAGCAGCTTAGTTAGCGTCAGAGGATCCAACGTATATGGCTACACCTTC. It yields the protein CASSLVSVRGSNVYGYTF.